The sample holds a few counts of the clone carrying this T cell receptor (beta chain). The antigen is not known. This sample was included in a study of beta chain features in type 1 diabetes. The overall study: Across the samples, 107,917,701 sorted cells were examined in total.

In total, each donor contributed a single heparinised blood draw that averaged around 110 mL. Using CD45RO/CCR7/CD25/CD127/CD95/CD27, CD4+ naive, central memory, regulatory and stem cell-like memory cells were sorted. Germline CDR1 reads SGDLS; CDR2 reads YYNGEE. This CDR3 is 15 amino acids long. V dropped 0 bases and J dropped 2 bases, with 9 bases sitting between them. Study-wide points: PCR could preferentially amplify shorter templates, alike in patients and controls. For Type 1 diabetes patients, all four CD4+ subsets carried TCRB CDR3s that were moderately but significantly shorter.

cDNA synthesis used the whole RNA isolate, giving expressed TCRB sequences. Assay: immunoSEQ multiplex PCR; the TCRdb copy retains only in-frame clones and omits some. The data hold over 150,000 clones, with just over 8% observed a single time. This TCR came from a woman aged 18-29 years with type 1 diabetes. The genes are TRBV9 and TRBJ2-1, with a possible D match to TRBD2 (5 bases). Sequencing input: central memory CD4+ T cells from blood. CDR3 in amino acids: CASSVASPTYNEQFF. The CDR3 DNA reads TGTGCCAGCAGCGTAGCTAGCCCGACCTACAATGAGCAGTTCTTC.